The T cell receptor beta chain described here comes from a study of shared clonotypes between healthy human individuals. Sequencing was performed with immunoSEQ multiplex PCR; in TCRdb, only in-frame clones are kept and a portion is missing. Of 450,000 to 500,000 clones detected, 70% to 80% appear once; the ten largest clones hold roughly 13%. Germline V gives CDR1 KGHSH, CDR2 LQKENI. V was clipped by 3 bases and J by 6 bases; unmatched bases: 6. This CDR3 has 14 residues. The sample consisted of PBMCs. The sequence came from a woman between 35 and 50 years old in good health. Some clones in this sample may be carry-over from other donors' samples. The chain combines TRBV18 with TRBJ2-7, with 9 bases fitting TRBD1. CDR3 in DNA: TGTGCCAGCTCACCCCCGGGACAGGGTAGCGAGCAGTACTTC. This codes for CASSPPGQGSEQYF.